Listed below are T cell receptor beta chains from one sample, sequenced in a study of T cell responses to AZD1222 COVID-19 vaccine. Only in-frame clones appear in the TCRdb table, and some are missing; sequencing was by immunoSEQ multiplex PCR. The sample holds some 120,000 clones; 84% are singletons and the top ten take 27%. This specimen was peripheral blood, taken 28 days after the second AZD1222 dose. These receptor sequences come from an adult who received the AZD1222 COVID-19 vaccine. Each CDR3 is given with its conserved first and last residue. The D gene is left open where the match is weak. Where a row states a size, it is once, few, many or the class of an expanded clone; other rows omit it.

cdr3_nt	cdr3_aa	v_call	clone_size	d_call	j_call
TGTGCCAGCAGCAGGGGGCCGTGGGGCACTGAAGCTTTCTTT	CASSRGPWGTEAFF	TRBV12-1	.	.	TRBJ1-1
TGTGCCAGCTCACCAGGGACAGGGGACGAAAAACTGTTTTTT	CASSPGTGDEKLFF	TRBV18	.	TRBD1	TRBJ1-4
TGTGCCACCAGTGATAGAACGGGTCCTGAGCAGTTCTTC	CATSDRTGPEQFF	TRBV24-1	.	.	TRBJ2-1
TGTGCCAGCAGTTACAGGACTGATTCTGGAAACACCATATATTTT	CASSYRTDSGNTIYF	TRBV6-5	.	.	TRBJ1-3
TGTGCCAGCTCGACAGGGAACACCGGGGAGCTGTTTTTT	CASSTGNTGELFF	TRBV11-3	.	.	TRBJ2-2
TGTGCCAGCAGTGGGAAAGGGTTTGGCGTCTCTGGAAACACCATATATTTT	CASSGKGFGVSGNTIYF	TRBV7-8	.	.	TRBJ1-3
TGTGCCAGCAGTTCCTCGAGTATCGGGTCGCCTGGCTACACCTTC	CASSSSSIGSPGYTF	TRBV28	.	.	TRBJ1-2
TGTGCCAGCAGCCTACAGCGGGACAGGGGGCAGTATAGCAATCAGCCCCAGCATTTT	CASSLQRDRGQYSNQPQHF	TRBV5-8	.	TRBD1	TRBJ1-5
TGTGCCAGCAGCTTACTCACACACTCCTACGAGCAGTACTTC	CASSLLTHSYEQYF	TRBV7-9	.	.	TRBJ2-7
TGTGCCAGCAGCCTTGAGGGATTCTATTCACCCCTCCACTTT	CASSLEGFYSPLHF	TRBV14	.	.	TRBJ1-6
TGTGCCAGCAGTCCCCCGACGGAGAACACTGAAGCTTTCTTT	CASSPPTENTEAFF	TRBV28	.	.	TRBJ1-1
TGTGCCAGCAGCTTTTGGGTCCCCCAAGAGACCCAGTACTTC	CASSFWVPQETQYF	TRBV7-9	.	.	TRBJ2-5
TGTGCCACCCAGTCAAGCAATCAGCCCCAGCATTTT	CATQSSNQPQHF	TRBV28	.	.	TRBJ1-5
TGTGCCAGCAGCATTAGCCCCTACTCCTACAATGAGCAGTTCTTC	CASSISPYSYNEQFF	TRBV11-3	.	.	TRBJ2-1
TGTGCCAGCAGCGCCCAACAGGGACCGAACAATGAGCAGTTCTTC	CASSAQQGPNNEQFF	TRBV9	.	.	TRBJ2-1
TGTGCCAGCCAGGGGGAGAATTCACCCCTCCACTTT	CASQGENSPLHF	TRBV9	.	TRBD1	TRBJ1-6
TGCGCCAGCAGCCCCCGGGCCTTAAGCGTCAATCAGCCCCAGCATTTT	CASSPRALSVNQPQHF	TRBV4-1	.	.	TRBJ1-5
TGTGCCAGCAGTTACTCGATACTAGCGGGGGGATTCACCGGGGAGCTGTTTTTT	CASSYSILAGGFTGELFF	TRBV6-2/TRBV6-3	.	TRBD2	TRBJ2-2
TGTGCCAGCTCACCTATTCTCCCGGGACAGGGGTACAATGAGCAGTTCTTC	CASSPILPGQGYNEQFF	TRBV18	.	TRBD1	TRBJ2-1
TGTGCCAGCAGTTACTCGGGGGCCCGGGGGACTGAAGCTTTCTTT	CASSYSGARGTEAFF	TRBV6-2/TRBV6-3	.	.	TRBJ1-1
TGTGCCAGCAGCCAGACTGAGAAATATGGCTACACCTTC	CASSQTEKYGYTF	TRBV3-1/TRBV3-2	.	.	TRBJ1-2
TGTGCCAGCTCACCACAATCCGGTGGTTACTATGGCTACACCTTC	CASSPQSGGYYGYTF	TRBV18	.	.	TRBJ1-2
TGTGCCAGCAGTCCTCGGGTTAGCGGGGGGGGAAACTACGAGCAGTACTTC	CASSPRVSGGGNYEQYF	TRBV27	.	TRBD2	TRBJ2-7
TGCGCCAGCAGCCCTGGGTCAGGCCCGGGAGGACCACCCCTCCACTTT	CASSPGSGPGGPPLHF	TRBV5-1	.	.	TRBJ1-6
TGTGCCACCAGTAATGCAGGGGGAGGTCAGCCCCAGCATTTT	CATSNAGGGQPQHF	TRBV24-1	.	TRBD1	TRBJ1-5
TGCAGTGCTAGGGGGGGGTATGAGCAGTTCTTC	CSARGGYEQFF	TRBV20-1	once	TRBD2	TRBJ2-1
TGTGCCAGTATAGGAGACAGGGGTCAGCCCCAGCATTTT	CASIGDRGQPQHF	TRBV19	.	TRBD1	TRBJ1-5
TGTGCTAGTGGTATACAGGTTAGCAATCAGCCCCAGCATTTT	CASGIQVSNQPQHF	TRBV12-5	.	.	TRBJ1-5
TGTGCCAGTAACAGGGCTGCTAATGAAAAACTGTTTTTT	CASNRAANEKLFF	TRBV10-3	.	.	TRBJ1-4
TGTGCCAGCAGCTTAGGCCGGGACAGGGGGCATGAAAAACTGTTTTTT	CASSLGRDRGHEKLFF	TRBV7-2	once	TRBD1	TRBJ1-4
TGCGCCAGCAGCTTGGTCCCAGGGACCTATGGCTACACCTTC	CASSLVPGTYGYTF	TRBV5-1	few	.	TRBJ1-2
TGTGCCAGCAGCCAAGTTATGACGGTCGGGGAGCTGTTTTTT	CASSQVMTVGELFF	TRBV14	.	.	TRBJ2-2
TGCGCCAGCAGTCAACCGGGACAGGGGGCCTCCTACGAGCAGTACTTC	CASSQPGQGASYEQYF	TRBV23-1	few	TRBD1	TRBJ2-7
TGTGCCAGCAAGCCGGGACAGGGTAATGAAAAACTGTTTTTT	CASKPGQGNEKLFF	TRBV2	.	TRBD1	TRBJ1-4
TGTGCCAGCAGCTTAGTTGCGGGGGTTAGGGCGACCCAGTACTTC	CASSLVAGVRATQYF	TRBV7-6	.	TRBD2	TRBJ2-5
TGTGCCAGCAGCTTATTGCCCTCAGGGGTTTCACCCCTCCACTTT	CASSLLPSGVSPLHF	TRBV7-2	.	.	TRBJ1-6
TGTGCCAGCAGCCCGGGACCGTCCCCAAATTCACCCCTCCACTTT	CASSPGPSPNSPLHF	TRBV3-1/TRBV3-2	.	.	TRBJ1-6
TGCGCCAGCAGCCAAGGGGTCAGAAATTCACCCCTCCACTTT	CASSQGVRNSPLHF	TRBV4-3	.	.	TRBJ1-6
TGCGCCAGCAGCTTCCCTCCAGGGCGGGGGGCGAACACCGGGGAGCTGTTTTTT	CASSFPPGRGANTGELFF	TRBV5-1	.	TRBD2	TRBJ2-2
TGCGCCAGCAAATTAGGCTTGGCGGGGGGCAGGAATTCACCCCTCCACTTT	CASKLGLAGGRNSPLHF	TRBV5-1	.	.	TRBJ1-6
TGCGCCAGCGGCGGGACTAGCGGGGGGCCTGGAGACAATGAGCAGTTCTTC	CASGGTSGGPGDNEQFF	TRBV5-1	few	TRBD2	TRBJ2-1
TGTGCCAGCAGTTACTCCCCCCTCGCCGGAGGCTACACCTTC	CASSYSPLAGGYTF	TRBV6-6	.	.	TRBJ1-2